The rows below give T cell receptor beta chains drawn from one sample of a study of regulatory T cells in long-lasting Graves disease. MiXCR was run by TCRdb on the multiplex PCR reads, yielding one entry per CDR3 protein. The top ten clones hold about 27% of a sample with some 370,000 distinct CDR3 sequences, around 23% of them seen once. The sequencing used peripheral blood mononuclear cells (PBMCs), collected when the disease was refractory, from a patient treated with antithyroid drugs. The source of these receptors is a woman aged 40 to 50 with Graves disease. The conserved cysteine and the conserved F or W are not part of the CDR3 here. Each record gives: CDR3 length, V gene, D gene, CDR3 protein. A D gene is named only where the DNA matches it firmly.

>11|TRBV20-1|TRBD2
SGRREGKYEQY
>13|TRBV20-1|TRBD1
SARGQTGVGNTIY
>12|TRBV5-1|NA
ASRPIGESYGYT
>8|TRBV20-1|NA
SAEGTEQY
>14|TRBV6-5|TRBD2
ASSYGLAGGPGTQY
>12|TRBV20-1|NA
SANLGILGQPQH
>15|TRBV13|NA
ASSLARWISGANVLT
>10|TRBV11-2|NA
ASSFGSGELF
>14|TRBV10-3|NA
AISDLLGRDYNEQF
>14|TRBV2|NA
ASSEAHRFVDQPQH
>10|TRBV20-1|NA
SAPKTAYEQY
>16|TRBV27|NA
ASSLTQGAFSGANVLT
>11|TRBV6-1|NA
ASRLDDRGELF